This record looks at one T cell receptor beta chain sequence and its context. The junction had 4 bases not matched to a gene; V was cut back by 4 bases and J by 4 bases. Germline CDR1 MDHEN, CDR2 SYDVKM. This CDR3 has 14 amino acids. This sample was included in a study of blood T cell repertoires in COVID-19. Background on the study: Researchers got acute and convalescent COVID-19 samples from the United States, Italy and Spain.

In the source study's methods: Amplified reference gene primers provided the basis for estimating nucleated cell counts. TCRdb keeps only in-frame clones here, not all; method: immunoSEQ multiplex PCR. D and trimming come from the DNA, and the V and J calls and clone size come from that table. Seen here are around 200,000 clones, roughly 89% observed once, and the top ten hold 0.55% to 0.8%. The material sequenced was peripheral blood. The receptor's source is a man in his forties or fifties with acute or convalescent COVID-19. The V gene is TRBV28, the J gene TRBJ1-2; TRBD1 agrees at 9 bases. The CDR3 DNA follows: TGTGCCAGCAGTTCCGGACAGGGGACCTATGGCTACACCTTC. It yields the protein CASSSGQGTYGYTF.